The rows below give T cell receptor beta chains drawn from one sample of a study of persistence of HIV-infected CD4 T cells. Assay used: immunoSEQ multiplex PCR; TCRdb lists only in-frame clones, some missing. The sample has under 40,000 clones, around 76% seen once; the top ten hold roughly 6.5%. These receptors' antigens are unknown. The sample consisted of CD4+ T cells sorted from PBMCs after roughly 19-hour stimulation, taken from a patient who received antiretroviral therapy. These receptors all stem from an adult woman with HIV who was CMV-seropositive. CDR3s include the opening cysteine and the closing phenylalanine or tryptophan. The D gene is left open where the match is weak. Clone sizes are given selectively: once, few, many, or a class where the clone is expanded.

clone size	V gene	J gene	D gene	CDR3 DNA	CDR3 protein
NA	TRBV5-1	TRBJ2-2	TRBD2	TGCGCCAGCAGCTCGGGACTAGCGGGAGGTGGAACCGGGGAGCTGTTTTTT	CASSSGLAGGGTGELFF
NA	TRBV30	TRBJ1-2	NA	TGTGCCTGGAGTGTGAAACAAGGAGGCGGCTACACCTTC	CAWSVKQGGGYTF
NA	TRBV7-2	TRBJ1-1	NA	TGTGCCAGCAGCCGGGCTACAACAGGGAGGACTGAAGCTTTCTTT	CASSRATTGRTEAFF
NA	TRBV7-9	TRBJ1-1	TRBD1	TGTGCCAGCAGCCGTGGGACAGGGGGCACTGAAGCTTTCTTT	CASSRGTGGTEAFF
NA	TRBV27	TRBJ2-1	NA	TGTGCCAGCAGTTCAATACAGGGTGCCCCCTCCTACAATGAGCAGTTCTTC	CASSSIQGAPSYNEQFF
NA	TRBV3-1/TRBV3-2	TRBJ1-2	NA	TGTGCCAGCAGCCAAGATAAGGCCAGCTATGGCTACACCTTC	CASSQDKASYGYTF
few	TRBV18	TRBJ1-1	NA	TGTGCCAGCTCACCACGCGGGGGTGAGACTGAAGCTTTCTTT	CASSPRGGETEAFF
NA	TRBV10-2	TRBJ2-1	TRBD1	TGCGCCAGCAGTGTTCGGGACAGGGCCCATGAGCAGTTCTTC	CASSVRDRAHEQFF
NA	TRBV10-3	TRBJ1-1	NA	TGTGCCATCAGTGATTTGGTTGGCAGGGGCACTGAAGCTTTCTTT	CAISDLVGRGTEAFF
NA	TRBV18	TRBJ1-2	NA	TGTGCCAGCTCACTAGCTAGCTTGGGAGGCCTCTATGGCTACACCTTC	CASSLASLGGLYGYTF
NA	TRBV5-1	TRBJ2-6	NA	TGCGCCAGCAAGGGTTCCCTAACTGGGGCCAACGTCCTGACTTTC	CASKGSLTGANVLTF
NA	TRBV5-6	TRBJ2-5	NA	TGTGCCAGCAGCTGGGGGACTGCTGCCCAAGAGACCCAGTACTTC	CASSWGTAAQETQYF
NA	TRBV5-5	TRBJ1-3	TRBD1	TGTGCCAGCAGCCCCTCCGACAGGGCTGGAAACACCATATATTTT	CASSPSDRAGNTIYF
once	TRBV7-2	TRBJ1-5	NA	TGTGCCAGCAGCCCGGTACACTTGGGCAATCAGCCCCAGCATTTT	CASSPVHLGNQPQHF
NA	TRBV27	TRBJ2-1	NA	TGTGCCAGCAGTTTATCTCGGAGGTATGAGCAGTTCTTC	CASSLSRRYEQFF
once	TRBV7-8	TRBJ1-4	TRBD1	TGTGCCAGCACGCGGACAGGGCCCTGGGAGGAAAAACTGTTTTTT	CASTRTGPWEEKLFF
few	TRBV18	TRBJ2-3	TRBD2	TGTGCCAGCTCACCTTCGGGGGGTAAGGATACGCAGTATTTT	CASSPSGGKDTQYF
NA	TRBV6-5	TRBJ2-2	TRBD2	TGTGCCAGCGAGGCCGGGGGGGGAGTCACCGGGGAGCTGTTTTTT	CASEAGGGVTGELFF
NA	TRBV4-1	TRBJ1-5	NA	TGCGCCAGCAGCCAAGAAGGGGGCAATCAGCCCCAGCATTTT	CASSQEGGNQPQHF
NA	TRBV5-1	TRBJ2-7	TRBD2	TGCGCCAGCAGCCCCTCGGGGGGGGTCTACGAGCAGTACTTC	CASSPSGGVYEQYF
few	TRBV18	TRBJ1-5	NA	TGTGCCAGCTCTCAAACAGATCCATATAGCAATCAGCCCCAGCATTTT	CASSQTDPYSNQPQHF
few	TRBV7-2	TRBJ2-1	NA	TGTGCCAGCAGCTTAATGGGTCTAGGGAAAAACAATGAGCAGTTCTTC	CASSLMGLGKNNEQFF
NA	TRBV7-9	TRBJ1-4	TRBD1	TGTGCCAGCAGCTTAGGGACAGGGGGGAATGAAAAACTGTTTTTT	CASSLGTGGNEKLFF
NA	TRBV7-3	TRBJ2-7	NA	TGTGCCAGCAGCTTTGGGGGGAGCCCCTACGAGCAGTACTTC	CASSFGGSPYEQYF
NA	TRBV7-6	TRBJ2-5	NA	TGTGCCAGCAGCCCTTGGGGACTTACACAACAAGAGACCCAGTACTTC	CASSPWGLTQQETQYF
NA	TRBV3-1/TRBV3-2	TRBJ2-7	TRBD1	TGTGCCAGCAGCCAAAACGTCGACAGGGGGGAGCAGTACTTC	CASSQNVDRGEQYF
NA	TRBV5-1	TRBJ2-2	TRBD1	TGCGCCAGCAGCTTGGAAGGGGGCACGGGCACCGGGGAGCTGTTTTTT	CASSLEGGTGTGELFF
few	TRBV5-1	TRBJ1-1	NA	TGCGCCAGCAGCTTGGCCGGTGGCAGTCGACACTTAAACACTGAAGCTTTCTTT	CASSLAGGSRHLNTEAFF
NA	TRBV18	TRBJ1-1	TRBD1	TGTGCCAGCTCACCGGGACAGGGTGAAGCTTTCTTT	CASSPGQGEAFF
NA	TRBV7-3	TRBJ2-3	NA	TGTGCCAGCAGCGAAAAGGGGGGGCATACGCAGTATTTT	CASSEKGGHTQYF
NA	TRBV7-9	TRBJ2-7	NA	TGTGCCAGCAGGCGCTCCGGGACCTACGAGCAGTACTTC	CASRRSGTYEQYF
NA	TRBV7-6	TRBJ1-4	NA	TGTGCCAGCAGCCCTAGGGGGGGAGCCACAGCAACTAATGAAAAACTGTTTTTT	CASSPRGGATATNEKLFF
NA	TRBV15	TRBJ1-4	TRBD1	TGTGCCACCAGCAACCTCAGGGGGGCTCGGGAAAAACTGTTTTTT	CATSNLRGAREKLFF
NA	TRBV11-3	TRBJ2-7	TRBD2	TGTGCCAGCAGCTTGAAGCGGGGAAACTCCTACGAGCAGTACTTC	CASSLKRGNSYEQYF
NA	TRBV4-3	TRBJ2-6	TRBD1	TGCGCCAGCAGCCAAGGAGTCGAAGGGGCGGGACAGGCCTCTGGGGCCAACGTCCTGACTTTC	CASSQGVEGAGQASGANVLTF
NA	TRBV28	TRBJ2-7	TRBD2	TGTGCCAGCAGTTTCCCGGGACTAGCGGGAGGGCCTCTGGAGGAGCAGTACTTC	CASSFPGLAGGPLEEQYF
NA	TRBV5-6	TRBJ1-2	TRBD1	TGTGCCAGCAGCCCCGGACAGGGGGCAGGTTTCTATGGCTACACCTTC	CASSPGQGAGFYGYTF
NA	TRBV18	TRBJ1-2	TRBD1	TGTGCCAGCTCACCACAGACAGGGACTGGTGGCTACACCTTC	CASSPQTGTGGYTF
NA	TRBV4-3	TRBJ1-2	NA	TGCGCCAGCAGCCAAGGTGGCTACTATGGCTACACCTTC	CASSQGGYYGYTF
NA	TRBV6-5	TRBJ1-2	NA	TGTGCCAGCAGACCCCCGGGGGGAGGGGATGGCTACACCTTC	CASRPPGGGDGYTF
NA	TRBV6-6	TRBJ1-4	NA	TGTGCCAGCAGTTCCCCCGGTGCGGGGGCGAGGGAAAAACTGTTTTTT	CASSSPGAGAREKLFF
NA	TRBV6-5	TRBJ1-4	NA	TGTGCCAGCAGTCGGACGTCAACTAATGAAAAACTGTTTTTT	CASSRTSTNEKLFF
NA	TRBV7-2	TRBJ2-5	TRBD1	TGTGCCAGCAGCCCCCGGGACAGGCCTAAAGGGGGCGAGACCCAGTACTTC	CASSPRDRPKGGETQYF
NA	TRBV5-8	TRBJ1-2	TRBD1	TGTGCCAGCAGCTTGTCAGGGGGTGGCGGCTACACCTTC	CASSLSGGGGYTF
NA	TRBV5-1	TRBJ2-3	NA	TGCGCCAGCAGCTTAAGAGGGGGTGAAGGAACAGATACGCAGTATTTT	CASSLRGGEGTDTQYF
NA	TRBV15	TRBJ2-1	NA	TGTGCCACCAGCATCGGGACCTACAATGAGCAGTTCTTC	CATSIGTYNEQFF
NA	TRBV19	TRBJ1-6	NA	TGTGCCAGTCGAACAGGGCCAAGCTCCTATAATTCACCCCTCCACTTT	CASRTGPSSYNSPLHF
NA	TRBV11-3	TRBJ2-1	NA	TGTGCCAGCAGCTTGAGGGACGGCAATGAGCAGTTCTTC	CASSLRDGNEQFF
NA	TRBV20-1	TRBJ2-2	NA	TGCAGTGCTAGAGGTTCCGGGGAGCTGTTTTTT	CSARGSGELFF
NA	TRBV24-1	TRBJ2-7	NA	TGTGCCACCAGTGATTCAGAATTGGGATACGAGCAGTACTTC	CATSDSELGYEQYF
NA	TRBV2	TRBJ2-1	TRBD2	TGTGCCAGCACGACTAGCGGGCAGTCCTCCTACAATGAGCAGTTCTTC	CASTTSGQSSYNEQFF
NA	TRBV10-3	TRBJ2-7	TRBD2	TGTGCCATCAGTGATCAGACTAGCGGGACCTACGAGCAGTACTTC	CAISDQTSGTYEQYF
NA	TRBV30	TRBJ1-5	TRBD1	TGTGCCTGGAGTCGACAGGGGAGCAATCAGCCCCAGCATTTT	CAWSRQGSNQPQHF
NA	TRBV7-9	TRBJ1-1	NA	TGTGCCAGCAGCTTAGAGTTCTCTGAAGCTTTCTTT	CASSLEFSEAFF
NA	TRBV18	TRBJ2-7	NA	TGTGCCAGCTCGGCCGGGACCGCGGGGGAGCAGTACTTC	CASSAGTAGEQYF
NA	TRBV5-4	TRBJ1-2	TRBD1	TGTGCCAGTAAGGACAGGGGCTTGAACTATGGCTACACCTTC	CASKDRGLNYGYTF
NA	TRBV28	TRBJ1-5	NA	TGTGCCAGCAGCCCCCCGGGGGGTCAGCCCCAGCATTTT	CASSPPGGQPQHF
NA	TRBV30	TRBJ1-2	NA	TGTGCCTGGAGTCAATCAGGCTATGGCTACACCTTC	CAWSQSGYGYTF
NA	TRBV3-1/TRBV3-2	TRBJ1-1	NA	TGTGCCAGCAGCCAAGATATACAGACTGAAGCTTTCTTT	CASSQDIQTEAFF
NA	TRBV7-6	TRBJ2-1	TRBD2	TGTGCCAGCAGCTTATCACTAGCGGTTTACAATGAGCAGTTCTTC	CASSLSLAVYNEQFF